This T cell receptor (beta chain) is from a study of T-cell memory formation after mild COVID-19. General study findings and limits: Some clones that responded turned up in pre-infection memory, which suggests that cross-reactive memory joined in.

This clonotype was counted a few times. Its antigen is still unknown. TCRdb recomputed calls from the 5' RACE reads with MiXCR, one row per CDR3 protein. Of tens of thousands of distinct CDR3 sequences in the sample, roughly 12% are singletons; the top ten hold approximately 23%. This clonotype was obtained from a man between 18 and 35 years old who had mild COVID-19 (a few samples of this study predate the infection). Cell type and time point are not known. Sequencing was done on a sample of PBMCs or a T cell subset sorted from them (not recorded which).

The CDR3 DNA reads as TGTGCCAGCAGAACCCCCAGCGGGGGGAACACCGGGGAGCTGTTTTTT. Amino acids: CASRTPSGGNTGELFF. The rearrangement links TRBV6-2 or TRBV6-3 to TRBJ2-2; 8 bases are shared with TRBD2. Germline loops: CDR1 MNHEY, CDR2 SVGEGT. The CDR3 contains 16 residues. With V trimmed by 6 bases and J by 1 base, 7 bases remained unmatched.